The text below deals with one T cell receptor (beta chain). Its antigen is as yet unknown. TCRdb keeps only in-frame clones here, not all; method: immunoSEQ multiplex PCR. The table shows 190,000 or so clones, with about nine tenths occurring only once. The data were obtained in a study of T cell responses to AZD1222 COVID-19 vaccine. This CDR3 is built from 14 residues. V shed 2 bases and J 5 bases; nucleotides not matched to a gene: 2. Germline CDR1 MDHEN, CDR2 SYDVKM. Findings and limits, study-wide: Just 5 to 7 people given AZD1222 tested seropositive at baseline. Dominant CD4 TCR responses targeted spike regions 160-218 and 743-854. Females made up more of the donors, who were largely white British, and clonal diversity may have come out too low. Spike-specific TCR breadth and depth rose after two AZD1222 doses.

The V gene is TRBV28, the J gene TRBJ1-5, with TRBD1 matching over 8 bases. The receptor's source is an adult who received the AZD1222 COVID-19 vaccine. Source: peripheral blood, taken 28 days after the second AZD1222 dose. The CDR3 loop is CASSLPGGDQPQHF. DNA of the CDR3: TGTGCCAGCAGTTTACCAGGGGGCGATCAGCCCCAGCATTTT. Full variable domain (rest looked up from reference TRBV28 and TRBJ1-5): DVKVTQSSRYLVKRTGEKVFLECVQDMDHENMFWYRQDPGLGLRLIYFSYDVKMKEKGDIPEGYSVSREKKERFSLILESASTNQTSMYLCASSLPGGDQPQHFGDGTRLSIL.